This TCR beta chain emerged from a study of blood T cell repertoires in COVID-19 (dated by TCRdb to the early 2020s). Concerning the study at large: Samples from collaborators originated in the United States, Italy and Spain and spanned both the acute and convalescent phases of COVID-19. The dataset comprised deeply sampled blood TCRbeta repertoires from subjects exposed to, actively infected with, or recovered from COVID-19. The sample metadata nearly always contained a de-identified subject ID, COVID-19 status, age in years and sex. The repertoires were released in a freely available public database intended as a resource for research on the immune response to SARS-CoV-2. The prospective study material was composed of cDNA or gDNA derived from T cells, B-cell-depleted T cells, or PBMCs. Where available, HLA class I and class II types were taken from metadata supplied by the sample provider and were not determined by assay-based typing. The samples were drawn from the first 160 participants of the ongoing ImmuneRACE study and from under 1,500 subjects provided by 6 global collaborators.

As regards this clone: Its antigen has not been determined. No base-level quality is on record; no much larger clone is a single base apart.

Summary of the overall study and its limitations: Clinical and demographic metadata were provided uncurated, with the amount varying by source and participant.

Each collaborating institution followed its own protocols to collect whole blood in K2EDTA tubes. For TCRbeta analysis, collaborators shipped samples as frozen whole blood, isolated PBMCs, or DNA extracted from either of those sample types. CDR1 and CDR2 (MGHRA, YSYEKL) derive from the germline V gene. The CDR3 has 15 amino acids, counting the end cysteine and phenylalanine. Just the 45-base CDR3 DNA is kept, in frame starting at base 1. The trim is 1 base for V and 8 bases for J, with a gap of 15 bases between the germline ends. The immunoSEQ Assay, a bias-controlled multiplex PCR, was used to amplify TCRbeta CDR3 regions from genomic DNA. The source study handled its data this way. The number of nucleated cells in each sample was estimated by amplification of reference gene primers within the assay. Sequence reads were collapsed and filtered to measure the absolute abundance of every unique TCRbeta CDR3 rearrangement. For each sample, productive Simpson clonality was calculated as the square root of Simpson's diversity index across productive rearrangements. The immuneACCESS repertoire file appears here via TCRdb, limited to in-frame rearrangements. These files lack a portion of the clones; in checked studies, under half of the deficit traces to unresolved V genes, and the cause of the others is not known. From that table come the V and J calls and clone size; the DNA was used to work out D and trimming. This sample gives 130,000 to 150,000 clones in total; around four fifths of them show up just once. The ten most abundant clones make up under 3% of the sample.

The rearrangement combines TRBV4-1 with TRBJ1-5; no D segment can be confidently identified. The sequence was collected from a woman aged 40 to 50 with active or convalescent COVID-19. Sequenced material: peripheral blood. Here is the DNA: TGCGCCAGCAGCCAAGGATGGGCCACGACGGAGCCCCAGCATTTT. Its product reads: CASSQGWATTEPQHF.